The 16 T cell receptor beta chains presented below share a single source sample, sequenced in a study of cytomegalovirus exposure and HLA in healthy donors. In the PCR, 60 Vbeta and 13 Jbeta primers were used. Generated by immunoSEQ multiplex PCR, the TCRdb table keeps only in-frame clones and is missing some. The top ten hold 4.2% of the sample, which has 100,000 to 130,000 clones, 65% to 80% seen once. Source material: PBMCs. These receptors all stem from a male donor in good health and CMV-seronegative.

This clone came up a few times. J is TRBJ2-7 and V is TRBV18, with D maybe TRBD1 (6 bases). V lost 3 bases to trimming and J lost 0 bases, with 18 bases between them. CDR1 and CDR2 (germline): KGHSH, LQKENI. The CDR3 has 17 amino acids. The CDR3, as DNA: TGTGCCAGCTCACCCACGGGACACACGACAGCCTCCTACGAGCAGTACTTC. Translating gives CASSPTGHTTASYEQYF.

The V call is TRBV29-1, the J call TRBJ2-1; a possible D gene is TRBD1 (5 bases). Trimming took off 7 bases at V and 2 bases at J, with 9 bases between the two ends. The CDR3 covers 12 residues. Per the germline V gene, CDR1 is SQVTM and CDR2 is ANQGSEA. CDR3: CSAQGTYNEQFF. As DNA, the CDR3 is TGCAGCGCTCAGGGAACCTACAATGAGCAGTTCTTC.

This chain uses TRBV10-1 with TRBJ2-1, with a weak D call TRBD2 (5 bases). Germline V gene data show CDR1 as WNHNN and CDR2 as SYGVQD (reference sequence). The CDR3 runs to 13 residues. V was pared by 2 bases and J by 7 bases, with 9 bases between. In DNA, the CDR3 is TGCGCCAGCAGTGAGCGGGAACCTAATGAGCAGTTCTTC. This translates into CASSEREPNEQFF.

The rearrangement links TRBV6-1 to TRBJ2-1; 7 nucleotides align to TRBD2. Germline-derived CDR1 and CDR2 are MNHNS and SASEGT. The CDR3 covers 11 residues. J lost 9 bases, V lost 6 bases, and 2 bases had no gene match. The CDR3 DNA reads as TGTGCCAGCAGCCCGGGAGGTGAGCAGTTCTTC. This encodes CASSPGGEQFF.

The chain recombines TRBV6-4 with TRBJ2-7, with D maybe TRBD2 (5 bases). The V and J ends lost 2 bases and 3 bases respectively, with 8 bases between them. This CDR3 spans 13 amino acids. Germline V gene sequence: CDR1 MRHNA, CDR2 SNTAGT. This chain's CDR3 is CASSDRDGYEQYF. CDR3 nucleotide sequence: TGTGCCAGCAGTGACCGGGATGGCTACGAGCAGTACTTC.

This chain connects TRBV28 to TRBJ2-5, with D maybe TRBD2 (6 bases). Per germline, CDR1 MDHEN and CDR2 SYDVKM. Trimming removed 5 bases from V and 11 bases from J, with 18 bases in between. This CDR3 region has 13 residues. The CDR3 DNA reads TGTGCCAGCAGTCTGATACGGGACTTGGGGCAGTACTTC. It yields the protein CASSLIRDLGQYF.

The genes are TRBV7-9 and TRBJ2-4; 8 bases are a match to TRBD2. V lost 3 bases and J lost 1; bases outside the gene matches: 8. Germline CDR1 is SEHNR and CDR2 is FQNEAQ (reference sequence). The CDR3 sequence is 17 residues long. As DNA, the CDR3 is TGTGCCAGCAGCTTCAGTCGGGGGGGCATGGCCAAAAACATTCAGTACTTC. Residues: CASSFSRGGMAKNIQYF.

The genes are TRBV4-1 and TRBJ1-2, with 7 bases aligning to TRBD1. Germline V gene sequence: CDR1 MGHRA, CDR2 YSYEKL. J lost 5 bases, V lost 4 bases, and 10 bases had no gene match. This CDR3 region has 15 residues. Here the CDR3 DNA reads TGCGCCAGCAGCCCGAACCCAGACAGGGTATATGGCTACACCTTC. Its protein product is CASSPNPDRVYGYTF.

The chain joins TRBV27 to TRBJ1-5, with 8 bases fitting TRBD1. This CDR3 spans 15 amino acids. V gave up 3 bases and J gave up 7 bases; unmatched junction bases: 8. CDR1 is MNHEY, CDR2 SMNVEV, per germline (reference sequence). DNA for the CDR3: TGTGCCAGCAGTTTCGGTGGACAGGGTGTCCAGCCCCAGCATTTT. Translating gives CASSFGGQGVQPQHF.

CDR3 residues: CASSGLAGVAEQFF. The CDR3 bases are TGTGCCAGCTCGGGACTAGCGGGAGTTGCTGAGCAGTTCTTC. J is TRBJ2-1 and V is TRBV6-5; TRBD2 agrees at 14 bases. The germline CDR1 and CDR2 sequences are MNHEY and SVGAGI. V trimming: 8 bases; J trimming: 9 bases; junction bases outside the gene matches: 6. This CDR3 is 14 amino acids long.

This chain uses TRBV6-1 with TRBJ2-6, with TRBD2 identical over 7 bases. Germline CDR1 is MNHNS and CDR2 is SASEGT. The CDR3 sequence is 16 residues long. The V gene end was trimmed by 0 bases and the J gene end by 1 base; junction bases not matched to a gene: 0. This CDR3 is CASSEASGSGANVLTF. CDR3 nucleotides: TGTGCCAGCAGTGAAGCTAGCGGGTCTGGGGCCAACGTCCTGACTTTC.

The CDR3 DNA is TGTGCCAGCAGCGTAGGGTCCGCTGGCCCCGAAAAACTGTTTTTT. Amino acids: CASSVGSAGPEKLFF. V gene TRBV9 combines with J gene TRBJ1-4; D is ambiguous. CDR1 and CDR2 from the germline V gene are SGDLS and YYNGEE. Trimming pared 0 bases from V and 8 bases from J, leaving 14 bases between. The CDR3 sequence is 15 residues long.

The V call is TRBV10-1, the J call TRBJ2-7, with 8 positions matching TRBD2. The CDR3 is made up of 14 amino acids. The V gene's germline CDR1 is WNHNN and CDR2 SYGVQD (reference sequence). The V and J ends lost 6 bases and 6 bases, in that order; junction bases with no gene match: 10. The CDR3 region is CASSDTSGDPEQYF. The DNA of the CDR3 is TGCGCCAGCAGCGATACTAGCGGAGACCCCGAGCAGTACTTC.

The rearrangement links TRBV20-1 to TRBJ2-3, with unresolved D. Germline CDR1 DFQATT, CDR2 SNEGSKA (reference sequence). Trimming pared 5 bases from V and 4 bases from J, leaving 7 bases between. This CDR3 has 11 amino acids. CDR3 region: CSAGSADTQYF. In nucleotides, the CDR3 is TGCAGTGCTGGCAGCGCAGATACGCAGTATTTT.

This clone occurred a few times. As DNA, the CDR3 is TGTGCCAGCAGCTTAGCGGGCAATGAGCAGTTCTTC. Its translation is CASSLAGNEQFF. The chain employs TRBV13 and TRBJ2-1; D unclear. Trimming shortened V by 1 base and J by 6 bases, and 4 bases separated the two germline ends. The germline CDR1 and CDR2 sequences are PRHDT and FYEKMQ (reference sequence). The CDR3 sequence is 12 residues long.

The chain carries TRBV4-2 and TRBJ1-3; TRBD1 is a possible D gene (6 bases). The CDR3 runs to 15 residues. V lost 4 bases, J lost 2 bases, and 12 bases lay in between. CDR1 LGHNA and CDR2 YNFKEQ come from the germline V gene. The chain's CDR3 is CASSPEPGAGNTIYF. In DNA form, the CDR3 reads TGTGCCAGCAGCCCCGAGCCAGGGGCTGGAAACACCATATATTTT.